This TCR beta chain was captured by sequencing in a study of blood T cell repertoires in COVID-19. Study information: Samples representing acute and convalescent COVID-19 were sourced from the United States, Italy and Spain. PBMCs, B-cell-depleted T cells, or T cells provided the cDNA or gDNA that made up the material.

Under the authors' procedure: Counts of nucleated cells, estimated from reference gene primer amplification, were obtained. Using immunoSEQ multiplex PCR, the repertoire was profiled, and TCRdb retains in-frame clones only, with some absent. That table furnishes V, J and clone size, whereas the DNA furnished D and trimming. The table lists 250,000 or so clones, around 89% of them singletons. Categorization into cohorts depended on clinical history that participants reported. What was sequenced was PBMCs or T cells enriched from blood (not recorded which). This TCR derives from a woman between 25 and 40 years old with acute COVID-19.

DNA for the CDR3: TGTGCCAGCAGTTCTGTCAGGGACAGGGGTTTTTCGGGGGAGCAGTACTTC. This gives the protein CASSSVRDRGFSGEQYF. The V and J genes are TRBV7-9 and TRBJ2-7; 10 nucleotides line up with TRBD1. CDR1 and CDR2 (germline): SEHNR, FQNEAQ (reference sequence). J gave up 7 bases and V 6 bases, and 18 bases lay outside the gene matches. The CDR3 sequence is 17 residues long.